These T cell receptor beta chains were read from a single sample in a study of molecular identifiers for immune sequencing clone quantification. From the PCR reads, TCRdb called clonotypes with MiXCR, one entry per CDR3 protein. The data show roughly 630,000 distinct CDR3 sequences, approximately 24% seen once. Input material: naive CD8+ T cells from blood, with Jurkat cell RNA spiked in. These receptors originate from a human donor in good health. Some libraries in this study had Jurkat cell RNA spiked in. Both conserved end residues are part of each CDR3. The D gene is left open where the match is weak. Clone sizes are given selectively: once, few, many, or a class where the clone is expanded.

clone_size	v_call	d_call	j_call	cdr3_nt	cdr3_aa
many	TRBV6-2/TRBV6-3	NA	TRBJ2-3	TGTGCCAGCAGGCCGGTCGGCAGGGAGAACACAGATACGCAGTATTTT	CASRPVGRENTDTQYF
NA	TRBV27	NA	TRBJ1-6	TGTGCCGGCAGTTTCCTCCCGGGGGGCGAGGGATCACCCCTCCACTTT	CAGSFLPGGEGSPLHF
NA	TRBV19	TRBD1	TRBJ1-4	TGTGCCAGCCTCGGACAGGGGGCTCTTGAAGAACAGTTTTTT	CASLGQGALEEQFF
many	TRBV28	NA	TRBJ2-5	TGTGCCAGCAGTTTCACACAGGAGACGACCACTGCTCAAGAGACCCAGTACTTC	CASSFTQETTTAQETQYF
NA	TRBV20-1	NA	TRBJ1-4	TGCAGTGCCCCCCCCCGGTGGCAGCACTCTCAAACTAATGAAAAACTGTTTTTT	CSAPPRWQHSQTNEKLFF
NA	TRBV5-4	NA	TRBJ2-7	TGTGCCACGACTACCGGCGGGTCCCGTCTCTACGAGCAGTACTTC	CATTTGGSRLYEQYF
few	TRBV12-3/TRBV12-4	NA	TRBJ1-1	TGTGCCAGCAGTTTAGAGGGGGTAGGAGCAGGGTCGGGAACTGAAGCTTTCTTT	CASSLEGVGAGSGTEAFF
many	TRBV7-9	NA	TRBJ2-7	TGTGCCAGCAGCTTAGCGGGGCAGGGTATCTACTACGAGCAGTACTTC	CASSLAGQGIYYEQYF
few	TRBV4-3	NA	TRBJ1-1	TGCGCCAGCAGCCAAGCAAAGCTCATGAACACTGAAGCTTTCTTT	CASSQAKLMNTEAFF
NA	TRBV7-6	NA	TRBJ2-7	TGTGCCAGCAGCTTAGCGAGGCAGACCAACTCCTACGAGCAGTACTTC	CASSLARQTNSYEQYF
NA	TRBV4-3	NA	TRBJ1-3	TGCGCCAGCAGCCCGGGCATTGGTAGGGCCGGAAACACCATATATTTT	CASSPGIGRAGNTIYF
NA	TRBV6-5	NA	TRBJ2-7	TGTGCCAGCAGTCCCCTCCAGGGTACAAACGAGCAGTACTTC	CASSPLQGTNEQYF
NA	TRBV27	NA	TRBJ1-1	TGTGCCAGCAGGATTCGAGGGGGGGGGATGAACACTGAAGCTTTCTTT	CASRIRGGGMNTEAFF
many	TRBV27	NA	TRBJ2-7	TGTGCCAGCAGTTTAAGTCCGGACCAACCCTACGAGCAGTACTTC	CASSLSPDQPYEQYF
many	TRBV12-3/TRBV12-4	NA	TRBJ1-5	TGTGCCAGCAGGGAGTCACCCAATCAGCCCCAGCATTTT	CASRESPNQPQHF
once	TRBV4-3	NA	TRBJ1-2	TGCGCCAGCAGCCAAGATCGGGTCGGATTTAACTATGGCCACACCTTC	CASSQDRVGFNYGHTF
many	TRBV13	NA	TRBJ2-3	TGTGCCAGCAGCCCTGCCTCGGGGCCAGGCACAGATACGCAGTATTTT	CASSPASGPGTDTQYF
few	TRBV28	TRBD1	TRBJ1-2	TGTGCCACCGCGGACAGGGGGTATGGCTACACCTTC	CATADRGYGYTF
many	TRBV4-1	NA	TRBJ2-3	TGCGCCAGCAGCCCTGTACAGGGTTTAACAGATACGCAGTATTTT	CASSPVQGLTDTQYF
many	TRBV7-9	NA	TRBJ2-2	TGTGCCAGCAGCCCTGGGAACACCGGGGAGCTGTTTTTT	CASSPGNTGELFF
NA	TRBV14	TRBD1	TRBJ1-2	TGTGCCAGCAGCCCGATACAGGGGGTCGACTATGGCTACACCTTC	CASSPIQGVDYGYTF
NA	TRBV9	TRBD2	TRBJ2-7	TGTGCCAGCAGCGGAAGCGGGGGTTTGAACGAGCAGTACTTC	CASSGSGGLNEQYF
NA	TRBV5-6	TRBD1	TRBJ2-7	TGTGCCAGCAGCACATGGACAGGGCCTCCCTCCTACGAGCTGTACTTC	CASSTWTGPPSYELYF
many	TRBV7-9	NA	TRBJ2-3	TGTGCCAGCAGCCCGCCTTTGCGCACAGATACGCAGTATTTT	CASSPPLRTDTQYF
NA	TRBV2	NA	TRBJ2-3	TGTGCCAGCCCTGCCGTACAGGCGCCCCCAGATGCGCAGTATTTT	CASPAVQAPPDAQYF
once	TRBV19	NA	TRBJ1-4	TGTGCCAGTAGTGCCCCACCTGGGCAGCCTAATGAAAAACTGTTTTTT	CASSAPPGQPNEKLFF
NA	TRBV5-6	NA	TRBJ2-3	TGTGCCAGCTGGGGAGAGGTGGGCACAGATACGCAGTATTTT	CASWGEVGTDTQYF
few	TRBV19	NA	TRBJ2-7	TGTGCCAGTAGTATGACAGGTAGAACCTACGAGCAGTACTTC	CASSMTGRTYEQYF
many	TRBV4-1	TRBD1	TRBJ1-1	TGCGCCAGCAGCCAAGGGACAGGGGAGGGAGCTTTCTTT	CASSQGTGEGAFF
NA	TRBV27	NA	TRBJ1-2	TGTGCCAGCAGTTTATCGAACAGCTATGGCTACACCTTC	CASSLSNSYGYTF
few	TRBV12-3/TRBV12-4	NA	TRBJ1-2	TGTGCCAGCAAAACTACAGGGAGGACTAACTATGGCTACACCTTC	CASKTTGRTNYGYTF
few	TRBV12-3/TRBV12-4	NA	TRBJ2-2	TGTGCCAGCACTTGGATGCATGTGGGCCCAAACACCGGGGAGCTGTTTTTT	CASTWMHVGPNTGELFF
many	TRBV27	NA	TRBJ2-7	TGTGCCAGCAGTACCGGGACGGCCCTCGAGCAGTACTTC	CASSTGTALEQYF
many	TRBV5-5	NA	TRBJ1-3	TGTGCCAGCAGCTTGTACGTGGACACCATATATTTT	CASSLYVDTIYF
many	TRBV7-9	NA	TRBJ2-1	TGTGCCAGCAGCTTACCTTCAGGGGAGGGCCTTGACAATGAGCAGTTCTTC	CASSLPSGEGLDNEQFF
many	TRBV6-5	NA	TRBJ1-1	TGTGCCAGCAGTTACTCGTCCGGGGAGTTAAAGTACACTGAAGCTTTCTTT	CASSYSSGELKYTEAFF
few	TRBV7-9	NA	TRBJ2-3	TGTGCCAGCAGCCCCCGGGGGTCAGGGTCAATCGCAGATACGCAGTATTTT	CASSPRGSGSIADTQYF
NA	TRBV27	NA	TRBJ2-2	TGTGCCAGCAGTTTAGTAAGGGTCACCGGGGAGCTGTTTTTT	CASSLVRVTGELFF
NA	TRBV28	NA	TRBJ2-1	TGTGCCAGCTTTATAAGGGGTGAGCAGTTCTTC	CASFIRGEQFF